This T cell receptor beta chain was recovered during a study of STAT3 mutations in large granular lymphocyte leukemia. Turning to the study itself: Canonical activating STAT3 mutations were detected in roughly half of the longitudinally sequenced T-LGLL patients. Study results and caveats: In T-cell large granular lymphocyte leukemia, about half of patients showed multiple immunodominant subclonotypes. Samples missed the first appearance of the clone.

The assay was immunoSEQ multiplex PCR, and TCRdb's table has in-frame clones only and misses some. The sample comprises some 10,000 clones, 65% to 90% of which are singletons, and about nine tenths rests with the top ten. Germline-derived CDR1 and CDR2 are LNHDA and SQIVND (reference sequence). The V and J ends lost 3 bases and 5 bases respectively, with 8 bases between them. The CDR3 has 13 amino acids. As for this clone: Antigen specificity is unknown.

Sequenced material: peripheral blood mononuclear cells. The rearrangement uses TRBV19 and TRBJ1-5; perhaps TRBD1 as D (5 bases). The clonotype was recovered from a man older than 75 with T-cell large granular lymphocyte leukemia. Some clones in this sample may be carry-over from other donors' samples. The DNA for the CDR3 is TGTGCCAGTAGTATCCAGGGTTATCAGCCCCAGCATTTT. Protein product: CASSIQGYQPQHF.